These T cell receptor beta chains were read from a single sample in a study of CD8 T cells in ankylosing spondylitis. TCRdb itself ran the 5' RACE reads through MiXCR, one entry per CDR3 protein. The table lists 310,000 or so distinct CDR3 sequences, 15% to 20% of them singletons, with roughly 7.4% in the top ten. The source material was blood, either unsorted or a sorted T cell fraction (not recorded which). The receptors come from a male donor with ankylosing spondylitis or in good health (not recorded which). Each CDR3 is given with its conserved first and last residue. Not every row has a clone size; where given, it reads once, few, many or a size class.

CDR3aa,v_gene,j_gene,abundance
CASSPGTRNTGELFF,TRBV18,TRBJ2-2,few
CASSQRAKTDTQYF,TRBV3-1,TRBJ2-3,many
CSGGGMGYNEQFF,TRBV29-1,TRBJ2-1,.
CASSLESGGALETQYF,TRBV7-2,TRBJ2-5,few
CASSLGTSGSRQETQYF,TRBV5-1,TRBJ2-5,few
CASSHPSTTDTQYF,TRBV4-1,TRBJ2-3,many
CASSLGGRLTEAFF,TRBV7-9,TRBJ1-1,.
CSVGAGRGQETQYF,TRBV29-1,TRBJ2-5,few
CASNPQGAHFQETQYF,TRBV11-2,TRBJ2-5,.
CASSESQILYNEQFF,TRBV25-1,TRBJ2-1,few
CASSFYLGQGGTGELFF,TRBV7-6,TRBJ2-2,.
CSASWRGRAAEAFF,TRBV20-1,TRBJ1-1,.
CASSLSAGILDGYTF,TRBV5-1,TRBJ1-2,few
CASSLRGLAGNTDTQYF,TRBV5-1,TRBJ2-3,.
CASSLRTGKGEKLFF,TRBV5-1,TRBJ1-4,few
CASSFSEAGGRKTQYF,TRBV12-3/TRBV12-4,TRBJ2-5,few
CASVRLAGGPVGQFF,TRBV6-1,TRBJ2-1,few